Presented here are 25 T cell receptor beta chains from one specimen sequenced in a study of cytomegalovirus exposure and HLA in healthy donors. The assay was immunoSEQ multiplex PCR, and TCRdb's table has in-frame clones only and misses some. The table has approximately 270,000 clones, 65% to 90% seen once. The source material was PBMCs. The receptors here all came from a woman aged 18-29 years in good health and CMV-seronegative.

The chain joins TRBV9 to TRBJ2-5; D is perhaps TRBD2 (5 bases). Germline CDR1 reads SGDLS; CDR2 reads YYNGEE. CDR3 length: 12 residues. The germline V and J ends were trimmed by 6 bases and 5 bases, with 11 bases remaining between them. CDR3 region: CASNGPGETQYF. For the CDR3, the DNA is TGTGCCAGCAATGGACCGGGGGAGACCCAGTACTTC.

The V call is TRBV27, the J call TRBJ2-5; D unclear. Germline CDR1 MNHEY, CDR2 SMNVEV (reference sequence). This CDR3 is 13 amino acids long. V dropped 5 bases and J dropped 5 bases, with 12 bases sitting between them. CDR3 in amino acids: CASSHFERETQYF. CDR3 nucleotide sequence: TGTGCCAGCAGTCACTTTGAACGGGAGACCCAGTACTTC.

The chain recombines TRBV11-3 with TRBJ2-3, with TRBD2 matching over 10 bases. This CDR3 spans 15 amino acids. V was clipped by 1 base and J by 4 bases; unmatched bases: 2. In germline, CDR1 is SGHNT, CDR2 YENEEA. The CDR3 DNA sequence: TGTGCCAGCAGCTTAGGGCTAGCGGGGGCAGATACGCAGTATTTT. It yields the protein CASSLGLAGADTQYF.

The V call is TRBV28, the J call TRBJ1-2, with D perhaps TRBD1 (5 bases). The CDR3 has 13 amino acids. Germline CDR1 reads MDHEN; CDR2 reads SYDVKM. With 8 bases removed from V and 6 bases from J, the gap between germline ends came to 16 bases. CDR3 bases: TGTGCCAGCCATCAAAGGTCCAGGGATGGCTACACCTTC. Its translation is CASHQRSRDGYTF.

The chain has TRBV9 and TRBJ2-3; tentative D call: TRBD2 (6 bases). Trimming took 2 bases from V and 4 from J, leaving 11 bases between them. The CDR3 covers 14 residues. Germline assignment: CDR1 SGDLS and CDR2 YYNGEE. The CDR3 spells CASSVERAPDTQYF. In DNA, the CDR3 is TGTGCCAGCAGCGTGGAGCGGGCGCCAGATACGCAGTATTTT.

This chain uses TRBV4-3 with TRBJ1-3, with no clear D. CDR1 and CDR2 (germline): LGHNA, YSLEER. Trimming left V 3 bases short and J 6 bases short, with 9 bases between. This CDR3 spans 13 amino acids. CDR3: CASSQATANTIYF. The CDR3 DNA is TGCGCCAGCAGCCAGGCAACAGCAAACACCATATATTTT.

The rearrangement joins TRBV30 to TRBJ1-5; no clear D gene. Germline V gene lookup returns CDR1 GTSNPN and CDR2 SVGIG (reference sequence). CDR3 length: 14 residues. V gave up 0 bases and J gave up 0 bases, with 6 bases separating them. This chain's CDR3 is CAWSVMYSNQPQHF. CDR3 DNA sequence: TGTGCCTGGAGTGTAATGTATAGCAATCAGCCCCAGCATTTT.

V usage is TRBV4-3 and J usage is TRBJ2-5; D is perhaps TRBD1 (6 bases). V was cut by 0 bases and J by 5 bases, with 13 bases left in between. This CDR3 comprises 15 residues. From germline, CDR1 is LGHNA and CDR2 YSLEER. The CDR3 bases are TGCGCCAGCAGCCAAGATTCCCAGGGGCACGAGACCCAGTACTTC. This gives the protein CASSQDSQGHETQYF.

The chain joins TRBV7-9 to TRBJ2-7; the match to TRBD1 covers 7 bases. V lost 6 bases to trimming and J lost 0 bases; unmatched junction nucleotides: 5. The germline V gene has CDR1 SEHNR and CDR2 FQNEAQ (reference sequence). The CDR3 loop spans 14 amino acids. CDR3 DNA sequence: TGTGCCAGCAGGACCGGGACAGCCTCCTACGAGCAGTACTTC. This sequence encodes CASRTGTASYEQYF. The full variable domain, rest sourced from reference TRBV7-9 and TRBJ2-7, is DTGVSQNPRHKITKRGQNVTFRCDPISEHNRLYWYRQTLGQGPEFLTYFQNEAQLEKSRLLSDRFSAERPKGSFSTLEIQRTEQGDSAMYLCASRTGTASYEQYFGPGTRLTVT.

The V and J genes are TRBV7-8 and TRBJ1-1, with 9 bases matching TRBD1. With 1 base clipped from V and 2 bases from J, the junction kept 8 bases outside the gene matches. This CDR3 has 17 amino acids. Germline values: CDR1 SGHVS, CDR2 FQNEAQ. CDR3 in amino acids: CASSLVDRGNENTEAFF. Here the CDR3 DNA reads TGTGCCAGCAGCTTAGTGGACAGGGGCAATGAAAACACTGAAGCTTTCTTT. The variable domain in full, completed from reference TRBV7-8 and TRBJ1-1, reads GAGVSQSPRYKVAKRGQDVALRCDPISGHVSLFWYQQALGQGPEFLTYFQNEAQLDKSGLPSDRFFAERPEGSVSTLKIQRTQQEDSAVYLCASSLVDRGNENTEAFFGQGTRLTVV.

V usage is TRBV27 and J usage is TRBJ2-1; 8 nucleotides agree with TRBD2. V shed 6 bases and J 7 bases; nucleotides not matched to a gene: 5. The CDR3 is 13 amino acids. Per the germline V gene, CDR1 is MNHEY and CDR2 is SMNVEV (reference sequence). The CDR3 loop is CASRGTSVNEQFF. DNA of the CDR3: TGTGCCAGCAGGGGGACTAGTGTGAATGAGCAGTTCTTC.

The rearrangement uses TRBV27 and TRBJ2-2; D is unresolved. The length of the CDR3 is 15 residues. V was trimmed by 6 bases and J by 3 bases, leaving 14 bases between them. Germline CDR1 MNHEY, CDR2 SMNVEV (reference sequence). The CDR3, as DNA: TGTGCCAGCAGCCCAAAATCCCCATACACCGGGGAGCTGTTTTTT. Its protein product is CASSPKSPYTGELFF.

The genes are TRBV6-5 and TRBJ2-7, with 11 bases that match TRBD2. The V segment lost 6 bases and the J segment 0 bases; nucleotides outside the gene matches: 4. CDR3 size: 15 residues. CDR1 and CDR2 from the germline V gene are MNHEY and SVGAGI. The CDR3 loop is CASRPTSGASYEQYF. The CDR3 region has the DNA TGTGCCAGCAGACCGACTAGCGGGGCCTCCTACGAGCAGTACTTC.

This chain links TRBV6-5 with TRBJ2-5; D uncertain. CDR1 is MNHEY and CDR2 is SVGAGI in the germline V gene. Trimming shortened V by 0 bases and J by 4 bases, and 9 bases separated the two germline ends. The length of the CDR3 is 14 residues. DNA of the CDR3: TGTGCCAGCAGTTACTCCCCGGTCGTAGAGACCCAGTACTTC. Translating it yields CASSYSPVVETQYF.

The J gene is TRBJ2-6, the V gene TRBV19; D is possibly TRBD2 (5 bases). Trimming pared 11 bases from V and 3 bases from J, leaving 11 bases between. The germline gives CDR1 LNHDA, CDR2 SQIVND (reference sequence). This CDR3 spans 13 amino acids. The CDR3 here is CASRRGGANVLTF. The CDR3 region has the DNA TGTGCCTCCCGACGGGGTGGGGCCAACGTCCTGACTTTC.

The V and J genes are TRBV5-4 and TRBJ2-7; TRBD2 aligns across 11 bases. This CDR3 has 15 residues. The V gene end was trimmed by 4 bases and the J gene end by 4 bases; junction bases not matched to a gene: 7. Germline V gives CDR1 SGHNT, CDR2 YYREEE (reference sequence). The CDR3 DNA sequence: TGTGCCAGCAGCCCTGGAGGGACTAGCGGATACGAGCAGTACTTC. Protein sequence: CASSPGGTSGYEQYF.

The chain carries TRBV15 and TRBJ1-3; TRBD1 matches at 11 bases. Looked up from germline, CDR1 is LNHNV and CDR2 is YYDKDF (reference sequence). J was trimmed by 7 bases and V by 3 bases; bases with no gene match: 2. The CDR3 is 14 amino acids. The CDR3 DNA follows: TGTGCCACCAGCAGGGACAGGGGGCGGAACACCATATATTTT. It yields the protein CATSRDRGRNTIYF.

The chain is built from TRBV9 and TRBJ1-5, with 8 bases fitting TRBD1. After removal of 4 bases from V and 2 bases from J, the junction contained 14 bases not matched to a gene. The CDR3 runs to 18 residues. Germline V gene data show CDR1 as SGDLS and CDR2 as YYNGEE. The CDR3 reads CASSFTYDQGAGNQPQHF. CDR3 in DNA: TGTGCCAGCAGCTTCACTTACGATCAGGGGGCCGGCAATCAGCCCCAGCATTTT.

This clone was counted ten times or more. This rearrangement joins TRBV9 to TRBJ2-2, with TRBD1 as a possible D gene (5 bases). From germline, CDR1 is SGDLS and CDR2 YYNGEE. Trimming stripped 4 bases from V and 6 bases from J, with 10 bases between. The CDR3 consists of 13 residues. The CDR3: CASSFTGSGELFF. Written as DNA, the CDR3 is TGTGCCAGCAGCTTTACAGGTTCCGGGGAGCTGTTTTTT.

The chain employs TRBV9 and TRBJ1-4; the match to TRBD1 covers 10 bases. The CDR3 is 16 residues long. The germline V gene encodes CDR1 SGDLS and CDR2 YYNGEE. V shed 2 bases, J shed 8 bases, and the junction held 9 bases outside the gene matches. The CDR3 DNA reads TGTGCCAGCAGCGTCCCCTCCGGGACAGGGGTCGAAAAACTGTTTTTT. Protein sequence: CASSVPSGTGVEKLFF.

The rearrangement joins TRBV19 to TRBJ1-2; weak D call: TRBD1 (5 bases). The CDR3 contains 15 residues. V dropped 1 base and J dropped 2 bases, with 11 bases sitting between them. Germline V CDR1 and CDR2: LNHDA, SQIVND (reference sequence). CDR3 DNA sequence: TGTGCCAGTAGTATAGGTTCGGGGGGAAACTATGGCTACACCTTC. This translates into CASSIGSGGNYGYTF.

The gene calls are TRBV4-2 and TRBJ2-3; D remains unclear. Trimming removed 0 bases at V and 6 bases at J, with 13 bases between. The germline gives CDR1 LGHNA, CDR2 YNFKEQ. This CDR3 comprises 15 residues. The CDR3 sequence: CASSQEASNSDTQYF. CDR3 DNA sequence: TGTGCCAGCAGCCAAGAGGCCTCCAATTCTGATACGCAGTATTTT.

V gene TRBV4-1 combines with J gene TRBJ1-4; 8 nucleotides line up with TRBD1. The CDR3 covers 14 residues. Looked up from germline, CDR1 is MGHRA and CDR2 is YSYEKL. V gave up 4 bases and J gave up 4 bases; unmatched junction bases: 2. CDR3 in amino acids: CASSPGQGNEKLFF. CDR3 coding DNA: TGCGCCAGCAGCCCCGGACAGGGTAATGAAAAACTGTTTTTT.

The rearrangement uses TRBV4-3 and TRBJ1-6; D is unresolved. The CDR3 is 16 residues long. The germline CDR1 and CDR2 sequences are LGHNA and YSLEER. Trimming removed 2 bases from V and 14 bases from J, with 22 bases in between. This CDR3 is CASSQLPDGAATTLHF. The CDR3 region has the DNA TGCGCCAGCAGCCAACTCCCTGATGGAGCGGCTACAACCCTCCACTTT.

This chain connects TRBV6-1 to TRBJ1-2; 7 nucleotides agree with TRBD1. This CDR3 is 15 amino acids long. Per the germline V gene, CDR1 is MNHNS and CDR2 is SASEGT. After removal of 1 base from V and 8 bases from J, the junction contained 10 bases not matched to a gene. The CDR3 DNA follows: TGTGCCAGCAGTGAAGTGGGGGGACAGAGGCGCGGCTACACCTTC. Its translation is CASSEVGGQRRGYTF.